The TCR beta chain described here comes from a study of T-cell reconstitution after alpha-beta-depleted transplantation in children. The CDR3 runs to 17 residues. V shed 0 bases, J shed 8 bases, and the junction held 13 bases outside the gene matches. CDR1 and CDR2 from the germline V gene are SGDLS and YYNGEE. Researchers prepared the TCRbeta library using unique molecular identifiers, the study reports. MiXCR, applied by TCRdb to the PCR reads, yields one record per CDR3 protein. The table includes hundreds of thousands of distinct CDR3 sequences, 10% to 15% detected once. The sample holds many counts of this clonotype. Its antigen is not identified. General observations from the study: Some patients' high day-60 TCRbeta diversity was attributed to recipient cells surviving conditioning. A year had passed since transplant, and T-cell counts and diversity by then came mostly from newly produced T cells.

The clonotype originates from a girl aged 2 to 10 with congenital amegakaryocytic thrombocytopenia, due to receive a stem cell transplant. Sequenced here: PBMCs, sampled before TCRalphabeta/CD19-depleted stem cell transplant. The genes are TRBV9 and TRBJ2-1; TRBD2 aligns across 8 bases. CDR3 region: CASSVVGTAGGWDEQFF. CDR3 DNA sequence: TGTGCCAGCAGCGTAGTTGGTACGGCGGGAGGCTGGGATGAGCAGTTCTTC.